This T cell receptor (beta chain) was recovered during a study of blood T cell repertoires in COVID-19. Study summary: From the United States, Italy and Spain came samples of acute and convalescent COVID-19. The cDNA or gDNA used as material had been derived from T cells, B-cell-depleted T cells, or PBMCs.

The CDR3 extends over 16 amino acids. Trimming removed 1 base from V and 7 bases from J, with 18 bases in between. Germline CDR1 is SGDLS and CDR2 is YYNGEE. In the authors' methods: Reference gene primer amplification gave nucleated cell count estimates. TCRdb keeps only in-frame clones here, not all; method: immunoSEQ multiplex PCR. V, J and clone size are those of that table, while D and trimming were read from the DNA. The data hold 70,000 or so clones, with about 92% observed a single time. The chain links TRBV9 to TRBJ2-1, with TRBD2 as a possible D gene (6 bases). Sequenced sample: peripheral blood. The receptor comes from a man aged 50-60 years with acute or convalescent COVID-19. CDR3 in amino acids: CASSVSLGEAGNEQFF. CDR3 nucleotides: TGTGCCAGCAGCGTAAGTCTGGGAGAGGCGGGAAATGAGCAGTTCTTC.